This T cell receptor beta chain was sequenced during a study of blood T cell repertoires in COVID-19. Study-level information: COVID-19 samples from acute and convalescent phases originated in the United States, Italy and Spain. T cells, B-cell-depleted T cells, or PBMCs provided the cDNA or gDNA that served as material.

Original data processing: Counts of nucleated cells, estimated from reference gene primer amplification, were obtained. Here immunoSEQ multiplex PCR was the method, and the copy in TCRdb shows in-frame clones only, minus some. For V, J and clone size, that table is used; D and trimming come from the DNA. The sample lists over 95,000 clones; approximately 80% were seen once. CDR3 length: 14 residues. CDR1 is MGHRA and CDR2 is YSYEKL in the germline V gene. Trimming shortened V by 0 bases and J by 2 bases, and 8 bases separated the two germline ends. This sequence originates from a human donor in a cohort sampled during active COVID-19. The chain couples TRBV4-1 to TRBJ2-7; tentatively, D is TRBD1 (6 bases). What was sequenced was peripheral blood. DNA of the CDR3: TGCGCCAGCAGCCAAGATGGGGGCCCCTACGAGCAGTACTTC. Residues: CASSQDGGPYEQYF.